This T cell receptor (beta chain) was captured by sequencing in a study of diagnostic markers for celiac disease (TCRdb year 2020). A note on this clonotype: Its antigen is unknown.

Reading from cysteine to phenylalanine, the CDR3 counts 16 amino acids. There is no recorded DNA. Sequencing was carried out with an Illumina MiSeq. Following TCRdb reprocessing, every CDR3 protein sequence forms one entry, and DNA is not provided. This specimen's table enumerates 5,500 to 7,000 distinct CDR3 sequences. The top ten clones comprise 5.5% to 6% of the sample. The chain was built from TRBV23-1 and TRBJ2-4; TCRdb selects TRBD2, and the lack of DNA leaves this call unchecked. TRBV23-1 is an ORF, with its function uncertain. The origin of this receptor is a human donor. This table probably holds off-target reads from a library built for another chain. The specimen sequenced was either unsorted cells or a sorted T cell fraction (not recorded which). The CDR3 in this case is CASSHSAREAKNIQYF.